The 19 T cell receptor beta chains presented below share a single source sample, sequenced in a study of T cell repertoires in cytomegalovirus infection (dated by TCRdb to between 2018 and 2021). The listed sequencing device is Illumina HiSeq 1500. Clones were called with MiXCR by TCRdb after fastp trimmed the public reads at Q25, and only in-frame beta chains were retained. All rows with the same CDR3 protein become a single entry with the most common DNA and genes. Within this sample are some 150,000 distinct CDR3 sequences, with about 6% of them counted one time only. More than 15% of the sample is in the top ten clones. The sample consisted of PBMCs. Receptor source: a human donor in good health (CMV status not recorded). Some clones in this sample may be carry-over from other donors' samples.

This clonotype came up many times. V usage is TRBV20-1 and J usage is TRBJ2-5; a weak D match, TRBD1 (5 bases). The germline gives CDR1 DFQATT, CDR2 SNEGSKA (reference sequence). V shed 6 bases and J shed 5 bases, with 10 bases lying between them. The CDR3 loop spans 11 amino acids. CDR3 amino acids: CSAAQGETQYF. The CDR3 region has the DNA TGCAGTGCCGCTCAGGGCGAGACCCAGTACTTC.

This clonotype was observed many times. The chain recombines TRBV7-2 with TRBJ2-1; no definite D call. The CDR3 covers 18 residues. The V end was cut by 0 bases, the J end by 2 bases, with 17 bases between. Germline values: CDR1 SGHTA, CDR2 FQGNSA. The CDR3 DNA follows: TGTGCCAGCAGCTTAGCGGGCCGGCGGCCCTACCCCTACAATGAGCAGTTCTTC. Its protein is CASSLAGRRPYPYNEQFF.

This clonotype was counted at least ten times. The CDR3 reads CASSIRVAGGGEQYF. CDR3 in DNA: TGTGCCAGCAGCATAAGGGTGGCGGGGGGCGGCGAGCAGTACTTC. The chain has TRBV7-2 and TRBJ2-7; 8 bases are shared with TRBD2. The length of the CDR3 is 15 residues. CDR1 and CDR2 from the germline V gene are SGHTA and FQGNSA. The V and J ends lost 5 bases and 6 bases, in that order; junction bases with no gene match: 12.

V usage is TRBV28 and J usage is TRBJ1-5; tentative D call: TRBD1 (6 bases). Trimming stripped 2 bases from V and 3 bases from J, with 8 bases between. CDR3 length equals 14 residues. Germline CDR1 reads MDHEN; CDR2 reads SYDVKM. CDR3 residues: CASSLGGHNQPQHF. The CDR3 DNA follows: TGTGCCAGCAGTTTAGGGGGGCACAATCAGCCCCAGCATTTT.

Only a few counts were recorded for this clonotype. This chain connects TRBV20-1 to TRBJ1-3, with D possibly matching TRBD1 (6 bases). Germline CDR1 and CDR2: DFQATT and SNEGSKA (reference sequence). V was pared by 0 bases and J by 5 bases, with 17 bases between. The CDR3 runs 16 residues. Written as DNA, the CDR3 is TGCAGTGCTAGAGATCACGGGGACATAAGACGAAACACCATATATTTT. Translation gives CSARDHGDIRRNTIYF.

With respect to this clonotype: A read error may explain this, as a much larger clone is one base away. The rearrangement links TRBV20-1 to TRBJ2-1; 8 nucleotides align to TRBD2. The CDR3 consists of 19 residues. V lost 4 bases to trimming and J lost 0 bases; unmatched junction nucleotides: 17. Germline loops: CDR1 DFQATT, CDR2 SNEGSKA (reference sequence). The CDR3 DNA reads TGCAGTGCTACAATCCCATTTAGGGCGGGGGGCTTCTCCTACAATGAGCAGTTCTTC. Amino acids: CSATIPFRAGGFSYNEQFF.

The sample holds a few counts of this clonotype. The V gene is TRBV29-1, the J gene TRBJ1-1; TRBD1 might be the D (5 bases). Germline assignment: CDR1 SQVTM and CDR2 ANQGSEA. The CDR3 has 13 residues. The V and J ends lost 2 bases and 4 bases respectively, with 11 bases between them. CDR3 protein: CSVERGRGTEAFF. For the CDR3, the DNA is TGCAGCGTTGAAAGGGGACGTGGCACTGAAGCTTTCTTT.

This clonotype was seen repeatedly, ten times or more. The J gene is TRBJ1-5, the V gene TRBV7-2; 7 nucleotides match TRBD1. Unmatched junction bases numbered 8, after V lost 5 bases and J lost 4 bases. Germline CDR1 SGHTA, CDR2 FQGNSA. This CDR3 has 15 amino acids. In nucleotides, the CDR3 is TGTGCCAGCAGCCTCCTCGGGACAGCTAATCAGCCCCAGCATTTT. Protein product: CASSLLGTANQPQHF.

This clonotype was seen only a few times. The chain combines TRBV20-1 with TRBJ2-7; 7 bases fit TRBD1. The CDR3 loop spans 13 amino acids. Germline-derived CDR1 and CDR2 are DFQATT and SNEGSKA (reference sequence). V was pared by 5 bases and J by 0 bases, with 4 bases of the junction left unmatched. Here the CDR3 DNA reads TGCAGTGCTGGGACAGATAGCTCCTACGAGCAGTACTTC. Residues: CSAGTDSSYEQYF.

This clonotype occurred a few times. CDR3 in amino acids: CASSTSGGAYEQFF. In nucleotides, the CDR3 is TGTGCCAGCAGCACTAGCGGGGGGGCATATGAGCAGTTCTTC. The rearrangement uses TRBV12-3 or TRBV12-4 and TRBJ2-1, with TRBD2 identical over 13 bases. The CDR3 sequence is 14 residues long. J was trimmed by 8 bases and V by 6 bases; bases with no gene match: 4.

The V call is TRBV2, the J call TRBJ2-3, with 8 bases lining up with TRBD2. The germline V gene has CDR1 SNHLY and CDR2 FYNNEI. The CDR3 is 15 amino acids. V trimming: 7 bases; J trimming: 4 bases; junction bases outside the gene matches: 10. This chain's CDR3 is CASTKAAGGADTQYF. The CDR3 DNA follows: TGTGCCAGCACCAAAGCGGCGGGGGGCGCAGATACGCAGTATTTT. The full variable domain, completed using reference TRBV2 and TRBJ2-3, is EPEVTQTPSHQVTQMGQEVILRCVPISNHLYFYWYRQILGQKVEFLVSFYNNEISEKSEIFDDQFSVERPDGSNFTLKIRSTKLEDSAMYFCASTKAAGGADTQYFGPGTRLTVL.

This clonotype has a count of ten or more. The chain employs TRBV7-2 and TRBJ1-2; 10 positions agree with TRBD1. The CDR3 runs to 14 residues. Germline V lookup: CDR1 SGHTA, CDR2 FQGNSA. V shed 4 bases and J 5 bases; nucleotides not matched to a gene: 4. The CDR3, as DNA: TGTGCCAGCAGCTCAGACAGGGGGCAGTATGGCTACACCTTC. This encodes CASSSDRGQYGYTF.

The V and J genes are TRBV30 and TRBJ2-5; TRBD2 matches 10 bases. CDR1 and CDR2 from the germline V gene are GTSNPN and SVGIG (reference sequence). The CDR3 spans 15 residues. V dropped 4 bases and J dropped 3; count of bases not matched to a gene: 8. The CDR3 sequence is CAWTIQGLAEETQYF. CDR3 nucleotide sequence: TGTGCCTGGACGATACAAGGACTAGCGGAAGAGACCCAGTACTTC.

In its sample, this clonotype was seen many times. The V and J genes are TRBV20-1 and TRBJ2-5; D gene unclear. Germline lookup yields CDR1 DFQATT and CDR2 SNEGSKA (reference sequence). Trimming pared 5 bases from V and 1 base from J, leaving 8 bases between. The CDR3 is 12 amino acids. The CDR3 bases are TGCAGTGCTCAAGGCCCCCAAGAGACCCAGTACTTC. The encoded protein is CSAQGPQETQYF.

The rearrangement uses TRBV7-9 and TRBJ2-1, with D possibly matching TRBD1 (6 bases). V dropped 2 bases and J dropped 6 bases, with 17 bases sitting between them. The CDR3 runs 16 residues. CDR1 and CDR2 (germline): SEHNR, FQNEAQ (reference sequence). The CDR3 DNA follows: TGTGCCAGCAGCTTACCAGGGGTTAAGTCGTCCAATGAGCAGTTCTTC. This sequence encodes CASSLPGVKSSNEQFF.

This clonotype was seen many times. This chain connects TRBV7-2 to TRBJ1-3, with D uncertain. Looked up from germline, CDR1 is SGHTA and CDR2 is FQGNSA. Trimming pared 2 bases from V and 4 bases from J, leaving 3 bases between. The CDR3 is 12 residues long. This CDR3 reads CASSLRGNTIYF. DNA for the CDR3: TGTGCCAGCAGCTTACGGGGAAACACCATATATTTT.

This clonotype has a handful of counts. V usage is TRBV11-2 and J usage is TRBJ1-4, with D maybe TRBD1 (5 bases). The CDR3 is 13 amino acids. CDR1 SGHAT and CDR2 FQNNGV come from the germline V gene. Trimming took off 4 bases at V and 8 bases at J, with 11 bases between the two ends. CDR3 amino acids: CASSSGVREKLFF. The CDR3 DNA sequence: TGTGCCAGCAGCTCGGGGGTCCGGGAAAAACTGTTTTTT.

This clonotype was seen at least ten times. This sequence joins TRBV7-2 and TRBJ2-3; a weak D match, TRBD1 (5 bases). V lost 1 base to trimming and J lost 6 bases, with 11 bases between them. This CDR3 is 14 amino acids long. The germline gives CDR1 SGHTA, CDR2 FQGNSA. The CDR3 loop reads CASSLGLWGDTQYF. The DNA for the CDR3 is TGTGCCAGCAGCTTAGGCCTGTGGGGCGATACGCAGTATTTT.

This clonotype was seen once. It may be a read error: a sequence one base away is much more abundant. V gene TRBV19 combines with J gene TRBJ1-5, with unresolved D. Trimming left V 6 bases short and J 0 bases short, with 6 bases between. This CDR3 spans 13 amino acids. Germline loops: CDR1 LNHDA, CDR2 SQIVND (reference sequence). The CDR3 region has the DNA TGTGCCAGTAGGTCCGGTAGCAATCAGCCCCAGCATTTT. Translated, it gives CASRSGSNQPQHF. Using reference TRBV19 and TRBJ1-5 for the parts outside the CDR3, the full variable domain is DGGITQSPKYLFRKEGQNVTLSCEQNLNHDAMYWYRQDPGQGLRLIYYSQIVNDFQKGDIAEGYSVSREKKESFPLTVTSAQKNPTAFYLCASRSGSNQPQHFGDGTRLSIL.